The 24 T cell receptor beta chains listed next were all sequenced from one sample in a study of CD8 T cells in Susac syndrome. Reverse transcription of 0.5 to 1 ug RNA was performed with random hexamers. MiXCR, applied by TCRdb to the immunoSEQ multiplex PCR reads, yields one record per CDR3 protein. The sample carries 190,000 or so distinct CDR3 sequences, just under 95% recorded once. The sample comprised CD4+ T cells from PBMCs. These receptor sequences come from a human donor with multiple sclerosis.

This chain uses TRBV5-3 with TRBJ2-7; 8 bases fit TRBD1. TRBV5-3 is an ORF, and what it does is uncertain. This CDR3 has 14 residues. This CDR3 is CVRTRTGRSYEQYV. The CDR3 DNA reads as TGTGTCAGAACTAGGACAGGGCGCTCCTACGAGCAGTACGTC.

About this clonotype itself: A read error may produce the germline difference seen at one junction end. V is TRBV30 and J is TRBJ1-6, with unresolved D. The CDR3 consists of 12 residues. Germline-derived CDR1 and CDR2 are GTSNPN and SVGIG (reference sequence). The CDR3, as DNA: TGTGCCTGGAGTTTCTCGGATTCGCCCCTCCACTTT. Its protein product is CAWSFSDSPLHF.

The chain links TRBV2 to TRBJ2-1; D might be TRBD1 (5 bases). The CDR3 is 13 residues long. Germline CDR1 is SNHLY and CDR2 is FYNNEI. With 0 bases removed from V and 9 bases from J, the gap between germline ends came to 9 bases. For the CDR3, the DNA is TGTGCCAGCAGTGAAGCGCAGGGTGGTGAGCAGTTCTTC. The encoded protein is CASSEAQGGEQFF.

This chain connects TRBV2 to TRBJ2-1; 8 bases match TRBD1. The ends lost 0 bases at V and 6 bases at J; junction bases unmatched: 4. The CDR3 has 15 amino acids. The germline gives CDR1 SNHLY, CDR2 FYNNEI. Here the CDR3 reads CASSEARQGLNEQFF. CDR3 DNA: TGTGCCAGCAGTGAAGCGCGACAGGGGCTCAATGAGCAGTTCTTC.

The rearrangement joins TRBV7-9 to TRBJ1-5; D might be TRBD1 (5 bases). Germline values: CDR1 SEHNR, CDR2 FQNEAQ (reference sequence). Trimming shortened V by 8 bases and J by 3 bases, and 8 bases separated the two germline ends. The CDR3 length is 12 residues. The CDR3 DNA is TGTGCCAGCCAACAGGACAATCAGCCCCAGCATTTT. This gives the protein CASQQDNQPQHF. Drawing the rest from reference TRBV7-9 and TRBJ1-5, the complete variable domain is DTGVSQNPRHKITKRGQNVTFRCDPISEHNRLYWYRQTLGQGPEFLTYFQNEAQLEKSRLLSDRFSAERPKGSFSTLEIQRTEQGDSAMYLCASQQDNQPQHFGDGTRLSIL.

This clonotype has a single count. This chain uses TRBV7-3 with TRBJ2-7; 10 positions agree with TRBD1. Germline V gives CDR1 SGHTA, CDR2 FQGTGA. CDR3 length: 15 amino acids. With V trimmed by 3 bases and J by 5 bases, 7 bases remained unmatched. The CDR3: CASSFSGTGADEQYF. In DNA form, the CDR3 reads TGTGCCAGCAGCTTTTCCGGGACAGGGGCCGACGAGCAGTACTTC.

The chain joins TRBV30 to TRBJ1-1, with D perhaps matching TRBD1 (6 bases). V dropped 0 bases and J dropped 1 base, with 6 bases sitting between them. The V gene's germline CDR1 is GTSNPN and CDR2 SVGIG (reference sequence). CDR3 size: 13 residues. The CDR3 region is CAWSVGGNTEAFF. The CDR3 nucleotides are TGTGCCTGGAGTGTAGGGGGGAACACTGAAGCTTTCTTT.

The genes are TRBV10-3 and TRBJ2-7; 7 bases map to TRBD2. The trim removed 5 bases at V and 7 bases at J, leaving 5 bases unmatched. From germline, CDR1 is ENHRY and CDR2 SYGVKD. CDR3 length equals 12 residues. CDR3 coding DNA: TGTGCCATCAGTAGCGGGGTTGGGGAGCAGTACGTC. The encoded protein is CAISSGVGEQYV.

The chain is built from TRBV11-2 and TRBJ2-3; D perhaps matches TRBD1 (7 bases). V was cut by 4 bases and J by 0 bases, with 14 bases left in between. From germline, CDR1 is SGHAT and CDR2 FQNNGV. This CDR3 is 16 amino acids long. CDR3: CASSSSQGTSTDTQYF. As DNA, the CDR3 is TGTGCCAGCAGCTCATCACAGGGGACTAGCACAGATACGCAGTATTTT.

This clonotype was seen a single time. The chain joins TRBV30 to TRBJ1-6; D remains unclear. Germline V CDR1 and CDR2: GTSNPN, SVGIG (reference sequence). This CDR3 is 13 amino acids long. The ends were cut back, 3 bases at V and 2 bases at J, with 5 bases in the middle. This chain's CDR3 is CAWRTTYNSPLHF. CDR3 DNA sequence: TGTGCCTGGAGGACGACCTATAATTCACCCCTCCACTTT.

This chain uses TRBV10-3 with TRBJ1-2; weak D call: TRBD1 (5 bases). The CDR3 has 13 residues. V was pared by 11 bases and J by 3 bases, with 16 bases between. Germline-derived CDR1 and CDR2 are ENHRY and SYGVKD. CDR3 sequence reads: CAAVETGDYGYTF. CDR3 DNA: TGTGCCGCCGTAGAGACGGGGGACTATGGCTACACCTTC.

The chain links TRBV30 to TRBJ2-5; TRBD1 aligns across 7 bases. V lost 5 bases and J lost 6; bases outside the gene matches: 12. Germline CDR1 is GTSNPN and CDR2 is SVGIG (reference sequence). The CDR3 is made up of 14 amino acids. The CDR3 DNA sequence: TGTGCCTGGGGCCCCCCCCCAGGGGGAAAGACCCAGTACTTC. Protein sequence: CAWGPPPGGKTQYF.

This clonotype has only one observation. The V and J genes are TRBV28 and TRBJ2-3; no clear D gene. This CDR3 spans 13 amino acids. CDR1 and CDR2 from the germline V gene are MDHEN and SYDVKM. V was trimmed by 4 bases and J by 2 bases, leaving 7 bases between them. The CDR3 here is CASSYPATDTQYF. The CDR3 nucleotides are TGTGCCAGCAGTTACCCAGCCACAGATACGCAGTATTTT. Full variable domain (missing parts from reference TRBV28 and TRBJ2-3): DVKVTQSSRYLVKRTGEKVFLECVQDMDHENMFWYRQDPGLGLRLIYFSYDVKMKEKGDIPEGYSVSREKKERFSLILESASTNQTSMYLCASSYPATDTQYFGPGTRLTVL.

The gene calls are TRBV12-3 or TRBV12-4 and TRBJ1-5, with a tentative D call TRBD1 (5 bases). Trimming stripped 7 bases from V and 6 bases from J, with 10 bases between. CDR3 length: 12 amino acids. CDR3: CASTQVGQPQHF. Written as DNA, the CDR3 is TGTGCCAGCACACAGGTCGGTCAGCCCCAGCATTTT.

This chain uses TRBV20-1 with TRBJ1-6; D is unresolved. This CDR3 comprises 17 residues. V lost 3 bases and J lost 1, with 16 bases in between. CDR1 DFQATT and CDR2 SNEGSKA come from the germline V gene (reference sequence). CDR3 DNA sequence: TGCAGTGCTAGTGAGGCAGGAAGCCGATCCTATAATTCACCCCTCCACTTT. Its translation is CSASEAGSRSYNSPLHF.

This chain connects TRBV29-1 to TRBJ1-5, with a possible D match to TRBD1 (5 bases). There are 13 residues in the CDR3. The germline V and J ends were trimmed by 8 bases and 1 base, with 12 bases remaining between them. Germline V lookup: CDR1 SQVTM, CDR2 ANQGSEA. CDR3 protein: CSTRSGSNQPQHF. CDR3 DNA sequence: TGCAGCACCCGTTCAGGGAGCAATCAGCCCCAGCATTTT.

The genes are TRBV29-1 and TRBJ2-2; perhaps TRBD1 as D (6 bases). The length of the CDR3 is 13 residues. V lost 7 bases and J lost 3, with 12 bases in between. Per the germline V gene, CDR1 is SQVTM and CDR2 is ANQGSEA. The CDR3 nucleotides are TGCAGCGAGGAGGACAGCTACACCGGGGAGCTGTTTTTT. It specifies CSEEDSYTGELFF.

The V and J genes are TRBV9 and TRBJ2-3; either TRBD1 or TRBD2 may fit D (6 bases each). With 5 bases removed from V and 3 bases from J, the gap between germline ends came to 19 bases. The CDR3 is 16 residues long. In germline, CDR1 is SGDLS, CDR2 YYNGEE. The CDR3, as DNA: TGTGCCAGCAGTCGTTCGGGGGCCGGGATAACAGATACGCAGTATTTT. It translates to CASSRSGAGITDTQYF.

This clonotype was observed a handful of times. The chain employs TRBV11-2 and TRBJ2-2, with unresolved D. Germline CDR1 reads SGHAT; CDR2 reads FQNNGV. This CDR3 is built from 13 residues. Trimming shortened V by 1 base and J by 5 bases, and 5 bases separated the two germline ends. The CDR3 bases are TGTGCCAGCAGCTTAGGGAGAACCGGGGAGCTGTTTTTT. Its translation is CASSLGRTGELFF.

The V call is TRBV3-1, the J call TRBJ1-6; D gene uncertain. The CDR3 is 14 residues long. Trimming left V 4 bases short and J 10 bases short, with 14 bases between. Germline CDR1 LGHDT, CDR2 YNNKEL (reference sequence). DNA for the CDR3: TGTGCCAGCAGCCCGGCCTTGGGAGGATCACCCCTCCACTTT. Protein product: CASSPALGGSPLHF. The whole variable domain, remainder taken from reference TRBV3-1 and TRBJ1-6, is DTAVSQTPKYLVTQMGNDKSIKCEQNLGHDTMYWYKQDSKKFLKIMFSYNNKELIINETVPNRFSPKSPDKAHLNLHINSLELGDSAVYFCASSPALGGSPLHFGNGTRLTVT.

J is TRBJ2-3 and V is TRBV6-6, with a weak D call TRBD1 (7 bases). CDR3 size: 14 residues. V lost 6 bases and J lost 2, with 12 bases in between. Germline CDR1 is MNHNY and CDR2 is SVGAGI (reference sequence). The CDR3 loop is CASRAGQITDTQYF. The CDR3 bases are TGTGCCAGCAGGGCGGGACAGATCACAGATACGCAGTATTTT.

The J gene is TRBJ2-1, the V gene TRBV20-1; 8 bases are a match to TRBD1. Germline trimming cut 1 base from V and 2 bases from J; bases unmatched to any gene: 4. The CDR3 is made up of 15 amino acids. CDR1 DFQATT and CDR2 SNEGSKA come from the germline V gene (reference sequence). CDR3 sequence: CSARVMGQAYNEQFF. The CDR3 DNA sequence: TGCAGTGCTAGAGTAATGGGACAGGCCTACAATGAGCAGTTCTTC.

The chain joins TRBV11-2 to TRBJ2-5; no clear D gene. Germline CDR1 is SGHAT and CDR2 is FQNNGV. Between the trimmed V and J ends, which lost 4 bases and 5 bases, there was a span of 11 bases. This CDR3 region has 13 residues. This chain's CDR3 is CASSWARAETQYF. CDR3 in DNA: TGTGCCAGCAGCTGGGCCCGCGCGGAGACCCAGTACTTC.

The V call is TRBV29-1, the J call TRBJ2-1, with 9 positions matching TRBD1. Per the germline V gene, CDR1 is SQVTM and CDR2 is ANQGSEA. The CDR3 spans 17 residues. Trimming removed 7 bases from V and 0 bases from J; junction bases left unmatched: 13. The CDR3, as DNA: TGCAGCGCTCCGGGACAGGGCACGTCTCGCTCCTACAATGAGCAGTTCTTC. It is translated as CSAPGQGTSRSYNEQFF.